The sequence of this T cell receptor (beta chain) was determined in a study of CD8+ T cells in alopecia areata (dated by TCRdb to the late 2010s). Describing the broader study: Treated patients were enrolled in an open-label pilot trial of oral tofacitinib at 5 to 10 mg twice daily for moderate-to-severe alopecia areata. In humans, TCRbeta sequencing was performed on scalp tissue and on sorted CD4+ and CD8+ peripheral blood T cells from healthy controls and from patients with patchy or totalis/universalis alopecia areata. The study used high-throughput TCRbeta sequencing to examine T cell clonal expansion in alopecia areata, in both the C3H/HeJ mouse model and human patients. Tofacitinib was administered for 6 to 18 months, and 6 months of follow-up off drug were then conducted to assess delayed response and recurrence. The RNA source kit depended on sample type: the PAXgene miRNA kit for fixed scalp, the miRNeasy kit for PBMCs, and the RNeasy kit for mouse skin. Tofacitinib-treated patients had biopsies at baseline and at 4 and 24 weeks of treatment, with a later scalp biopsy in several patients. Scalp clonality was compared among normal scalp (n=4), patchy alopecia areata scalp (n=8), and alopecia totalis/universalis scalp (n=8). In treated patients, disease severity was measured using the SALT score, which gives the percentage of scalp surface area affected. TCRbeta CDR3 regions were amplified by immunoSEQ multiplex PCR with 35 Vbeta forward and 13 Jbeta reverse primers. The research as a whole found: Compared with normal scalp, lesional scalp, particularly in alopecia totalis/universalis, had higher clonality and more expanded CD8+ clones, which suggests antigenic drive. Tofacitinib significantly lowered scalp clonality and the number of expanded CD8+ clones among the top 100 scalp clones. The treated cohort was small, with a single nonresponder, so links between baseline CD8+ expansion and response need larger studies. Resident alphabeta T cells in normal human skin are also sequenced, complicating scalp TCR repertoire analysis, unlike mouse skin dominated by gammadelta T cells. During tofacitinib treatment, many expanded lesional clones remained in scalp and blood, and this persistence may partly explain relapse after treatment is stopped. Shared TCR sequences between patients were less evident than in mice, which may be partly attributable to HLA diversity in the patient population.

The treatment or condition label of this sample denotes: oral pan-JAK inhibitor, 5-10 mg twice daily. Lesional scalp punch biopsies and peripheral blood were obtained from alopecia areata patients. After PBMCs were isolated by density centrifugation and stained for CD3, CD4 and CD8, a FACSAria was used to sort CD4+ and CD8+ T cells. The library was made by the immunoSEQ multiplex PCR assay. To provide template for TCR sequencing, every sample had RNA extracted and reverse transcribed into cDNA. SuperScript III was used for first-strand cDNA synthesis, primed with a 2:1 mix of oligo-dT and random hexamers. A synthetic immune receptor repertoire was used to measure amplification bias, and any remaining bias was corrected computationally. Regarding the original processing steps: After raw reads were preprocessed to remove errors, the CDR3 was defined following IMGT conventions as running from the conserved cysteine to phenylalanine. Clonality was computed as 1 minus the Shannon entropy, with the entropy normalized by log2 of the number of productive unique TCRs. Whether scalp clones were CD4 or CD8 was inferred by matching scalp TCRbeta sequences against CD4 and CD8 repertoires sorted from blood. The source is immuneACCESS, and TCRdb retained only in-frame sequences with V and J called. Part of the clones is not carried over; for the studies checked, unresolved V genes explain less than half of this, and the remainder is unexplained. V and J calls and clone size are those listed in that table; D and trimming were worked out from the DNA. For this sample there are roughly 210,000 clones; less than 50% appear just once. In total, the top ten clones hold over 2.5% of the sample.

Taken from the germline V gene, the CDR1 and CDR2 loops are SNHLY and FYNNEI. Germline trimming: 7 bases from V, 2 bases from J; junction bases outside gene matches: 4. Inclusive of the bounding cysteine and phenylalanine, the CDR3 is 14 residues long. Only CDR3 DNA remains: 42 bases, in frame from the first base. Worth noting for this clone: Its specific antigen is unknown. There are no base qualities to consult, and no much larger clone falls within one base. Other DNA variants within this sample encode the same CDR3.

The sample was CD4+ T cells sorted from blood, taken at approximately week 36, from a patient treated with tofacitinib. This receptor was taken from a human donor with alopecia areata. The chain is assembled from TRBV2 and TRBJ1-1, and 10 bases in between align with TRBD1. The CDR3 protein sequence reads: CASTRDRGNTEAFF. The DNA sequence is as follows: TGTGCCAGCACAAGGGACAGGGGAAACACTGAAGCTTTCTTT.